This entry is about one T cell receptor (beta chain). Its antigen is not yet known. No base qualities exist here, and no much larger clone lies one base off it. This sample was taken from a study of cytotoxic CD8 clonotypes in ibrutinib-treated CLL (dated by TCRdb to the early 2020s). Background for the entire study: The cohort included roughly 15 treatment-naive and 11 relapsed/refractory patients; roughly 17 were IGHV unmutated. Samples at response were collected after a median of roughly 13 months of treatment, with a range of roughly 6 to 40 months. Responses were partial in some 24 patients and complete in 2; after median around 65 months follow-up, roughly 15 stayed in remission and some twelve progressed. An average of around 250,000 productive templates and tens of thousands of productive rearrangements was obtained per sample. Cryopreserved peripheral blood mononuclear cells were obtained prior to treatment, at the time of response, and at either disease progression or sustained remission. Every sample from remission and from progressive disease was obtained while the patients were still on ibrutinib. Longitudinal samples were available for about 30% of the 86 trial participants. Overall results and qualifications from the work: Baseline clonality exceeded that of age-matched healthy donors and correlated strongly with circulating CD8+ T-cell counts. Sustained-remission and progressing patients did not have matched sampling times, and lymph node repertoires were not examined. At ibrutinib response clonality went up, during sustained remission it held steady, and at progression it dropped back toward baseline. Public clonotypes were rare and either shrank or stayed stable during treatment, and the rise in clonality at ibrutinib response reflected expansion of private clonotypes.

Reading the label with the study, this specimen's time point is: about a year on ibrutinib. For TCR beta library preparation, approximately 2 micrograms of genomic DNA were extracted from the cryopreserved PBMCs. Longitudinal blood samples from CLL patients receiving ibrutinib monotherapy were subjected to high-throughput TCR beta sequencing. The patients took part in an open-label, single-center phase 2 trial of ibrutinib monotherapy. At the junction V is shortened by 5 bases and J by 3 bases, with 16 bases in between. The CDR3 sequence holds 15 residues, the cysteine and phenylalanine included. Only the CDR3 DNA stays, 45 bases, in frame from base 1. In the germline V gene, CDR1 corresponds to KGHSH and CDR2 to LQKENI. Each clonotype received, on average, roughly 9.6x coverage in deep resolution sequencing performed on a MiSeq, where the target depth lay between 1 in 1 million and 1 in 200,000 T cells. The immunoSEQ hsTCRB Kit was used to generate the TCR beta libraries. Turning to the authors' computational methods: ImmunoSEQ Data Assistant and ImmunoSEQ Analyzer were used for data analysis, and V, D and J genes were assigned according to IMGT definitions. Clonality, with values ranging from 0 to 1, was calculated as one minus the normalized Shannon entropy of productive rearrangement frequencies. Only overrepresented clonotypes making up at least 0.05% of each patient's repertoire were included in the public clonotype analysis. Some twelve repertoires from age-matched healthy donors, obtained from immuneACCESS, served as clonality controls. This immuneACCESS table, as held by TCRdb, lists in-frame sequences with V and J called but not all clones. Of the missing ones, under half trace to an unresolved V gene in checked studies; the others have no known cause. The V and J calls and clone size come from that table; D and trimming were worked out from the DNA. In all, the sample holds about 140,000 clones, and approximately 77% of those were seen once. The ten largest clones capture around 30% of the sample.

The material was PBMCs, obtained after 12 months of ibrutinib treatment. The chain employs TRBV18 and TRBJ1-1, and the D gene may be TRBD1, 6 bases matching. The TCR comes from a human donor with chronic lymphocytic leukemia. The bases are TGTGCCAGCTCATCCTACAGGGTTGTCGACACTGAAGCTTTCTTT. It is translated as CASSSYRVVDTEAFF. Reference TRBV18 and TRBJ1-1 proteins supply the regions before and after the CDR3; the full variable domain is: NAGVMQNPRHLVRRRGQEARLRCSPMKGHSHVYWYRQLPEEGLKFMVYLQKENIIDESGMPKERFSAEFPKEGPSILRIQQVVRGDSAAYFCASSSYRVVDTEAFFGQGTRLTVV.